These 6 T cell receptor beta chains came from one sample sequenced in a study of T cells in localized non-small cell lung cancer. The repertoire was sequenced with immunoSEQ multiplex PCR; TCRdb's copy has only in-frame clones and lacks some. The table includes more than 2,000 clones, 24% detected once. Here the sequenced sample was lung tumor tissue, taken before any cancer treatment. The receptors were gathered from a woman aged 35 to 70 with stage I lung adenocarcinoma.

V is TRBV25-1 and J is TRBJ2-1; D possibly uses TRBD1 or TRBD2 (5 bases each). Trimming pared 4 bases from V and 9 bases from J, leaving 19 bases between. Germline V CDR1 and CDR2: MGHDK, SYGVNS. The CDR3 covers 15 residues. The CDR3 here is CASSGLGTAVIEQFF. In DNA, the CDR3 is TGTGCCAGCAGTGGTCTCGGGACGGCCGTTATTGAGCAGTTCTTC.

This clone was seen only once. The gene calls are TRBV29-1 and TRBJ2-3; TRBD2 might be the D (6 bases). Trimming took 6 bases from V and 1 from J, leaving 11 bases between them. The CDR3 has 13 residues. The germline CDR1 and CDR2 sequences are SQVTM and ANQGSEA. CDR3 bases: TGCAGCGTGGACACGGGGGGCACAGATACGCAGTATTTT. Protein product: CSVDTGGTDTQYF.

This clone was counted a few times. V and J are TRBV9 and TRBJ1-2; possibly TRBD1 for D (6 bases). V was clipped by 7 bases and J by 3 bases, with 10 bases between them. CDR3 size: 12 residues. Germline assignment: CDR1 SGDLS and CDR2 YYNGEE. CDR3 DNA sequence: TGTGCCAGCGGTAGACAGGACTATGGCTACACCTTC. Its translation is CASGRQDYGYTF.

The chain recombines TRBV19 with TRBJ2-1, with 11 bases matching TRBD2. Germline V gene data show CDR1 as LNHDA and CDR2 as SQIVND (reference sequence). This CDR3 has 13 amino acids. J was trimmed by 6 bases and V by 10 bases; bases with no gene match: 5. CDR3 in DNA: TGTGCCACAGTAGCGGGGGGGCCCAATGAGCAGTTCTTC. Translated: CATVAGGPNEQFF. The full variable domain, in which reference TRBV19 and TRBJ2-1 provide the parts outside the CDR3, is DGGITQSPKYLFRKEGQNVTLSCEQNLNHDAMYWYRQDPGQGLRLIYYSQIVNDFQKGDIAEGYSVSREKKESFPLTVTSAQKNPTAFYLCATVAGGPNEQFFGPGTRLTVL.

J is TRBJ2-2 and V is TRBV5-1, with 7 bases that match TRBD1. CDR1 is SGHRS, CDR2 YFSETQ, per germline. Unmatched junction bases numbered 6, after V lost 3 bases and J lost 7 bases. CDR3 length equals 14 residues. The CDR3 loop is CASSSGTENGELFF. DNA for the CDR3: TGCGCCAGCAGCTCCGGGACAGAGAACGGGGAGCTGTTTTTT.

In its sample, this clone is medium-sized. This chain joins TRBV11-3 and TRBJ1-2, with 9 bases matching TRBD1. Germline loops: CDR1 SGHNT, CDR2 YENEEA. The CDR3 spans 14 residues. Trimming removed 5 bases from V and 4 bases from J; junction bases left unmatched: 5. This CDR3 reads CASSRDRDGYGYTF. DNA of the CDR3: TGTGCCAGCAGCCGGGACAGGGATGGCTATGGCTACACCTTC.